The rows below give T cell receptor beta chains drawn from one sample of a study of tumor T cells in aggressive B-cell lymphoma. Libraries were prepared by immunoSEQ multiplex PCR; TCRdb keeps only in-frame clonotypes and omits some of them. The top ten hold over 2% of the sample, which has thousands of clones, approximately 93% seen once. The sequencing sample was made of tumor tissue. These receptors were taken from an adult with diffuse large B cell lymphoma. Each CDR3 is given with its conserved first and last residue. The order of the fields is V gene, J gene, clone size, D gene, CDR3 DNA, CDR3 protein. D genes are given only for firm matches. Clone size is stated in some rows and not others, as once, few, many or a class when expanded.

V: TRBV29-1; J: TRBJ2-2; size: .; D: TRBD1; DNA: TGCAGCCGGACAGGGGGCACACACCGGGGAGCTGTTTTT; CDR3: CSRTGGTHRGAVF
V: TRBV19; J: TRBJ2-2; size: .; D: .; DNA: TGTGCCAGTAAGGGGACTAACACCGGGGAGCTGTTTTTT; CDR3: CASKGTNTGELFF
V: TRBV7-9; J: TRBJ2-5; size: once; D: .; DNA: TGTGCCAGCAGCCCCCCACGGTGGGAGTCGGTAGAGACCCAGTACTTC; CDR3: CASSPPRWESVETQYF
V: TRBV5-6; J: TRBJ2-2; size: once; D: TRBD2; DNA: TGTGCCAGCCTCCTAGCGGGAGGGAACACCGGGGAGCTGTTTTTT; CDR3: CASLLAGGNTGELFF
V: TRBV7-2; J: TRBJ2-1; size: once; D: TRBD2; DNA: TGTGCCAGCAGCTTAGCGGGAGGGGACTACAATGAGCAGTTCTTC; CDR3: CASSLAGGDYNEQFF
V: TRBV30; J: TRBJ2-7; size: .; D: TRBD1; DNA: TGTGCCTGGAGGGACAGGGGGACCTACGAGCAGTACTTC; CDR3: CAWRDRGTYEQYF
V: TRBV6-1; J: TRBJ2-5; size: .; D: TRBD2; DNA: TGTGCCAGCAGTGCGGGACTAGCGGGAGTGGAGACCCAGTACTTC; CDR3: CASSAGLAGVETQYF
V: TRBV10-3; J: TRBJ2-7; size: .; D: TRBD2; DNA: TGTGCCATCCAGCGGGAGACCAACTACGAGCAGTACTTC; CDR3: CAIQRETNYEQYF
V: TRBV2; J: TRBJ1-5; size: .; D: TRBD1; DNA: TGTGCCAGCAGTTCCACAGGGGGCTGGTTTCAGCCCCAGCATTTT; CDR3: CASSSTGGWFQPQHF
V: TRBV30; J: TRBJ1-1; size: .; D: TRBD1; DNA: TGTGCCTGGAGTGAAACAGGGGTAAGGACTGAAGCTTTCTTT; CDR3: CAWSETGVRTEAFF
V: TRBV30; J: TRBJ1-1; size: .; D: TRBD1; DNA: TGTGCCTGGAGTCTAAGGGACAGAAACACTGAAGCTTTCTTT; CDR3: CAWSLRDRNTEAFF
V: TRBV7-9; J: TRBJ2-3; size: .; D: TRBD1; DNA: TGTGCCAGCAGCCCCTCCGGGACAGAGGGCACAGATACGCAGTATTTT; CDR3: CASSPSGTEGTDTQYF
V: TRBV29-1; J: TRBJ2-7; size: .; D: TRBD2; DNA: TGCAGCGTTGCCAGCGGGAGCGACGAGCAGTACTTC; CDR3: CSVASGSDEQYF
V: TRBV27; J: TRBJ1-5; size: once; D: TRBD1; DNA: TGTGCCAGCAGGGAGACTGGACAGGGGCCTCCGAGTCAGCCCCAGCATTTT; CDR3: CASRETGQGPPSQPQHF
V: TRBV11-2; J: TRBJ2-5; size: .; D: .; DNA: TGTGCCAGCAGCTTTTCGGAGGACCAAGAGACCCAGTACTTC; CDR3: CASSFSEDQETQYF
V: TRBV5-5; J: TRBJ1-4; size: .; D: .; DNA: TGTGCCAGCAGCTTTGACAGGCCCAATGAAAAACTGTTTTTT; CDR3: CASSFDRPNEKLFF
V: TRBV6-1; J: TRBJ1-2; size: once; D: .; DNA: TGTGCCAGCAGTTGGGGGCTCTCATACTATGGCTACACCTTC; CDR3: CASSWGLSYYGYTF
V: TRBV12-5; J: TRBJ2-3; size: .; D: TRBD2; DNA: TGTGCTAGTGGTTTGGGGACTAGCGGGACGGGCACAGATACGCAGTATTTT; CDR3: CASGLGTSGTGTDTQYF
V: TRBV18; J: TRBJ2-1; size: .; D: TRBD1; DNA: TGTGCCAGCTCAAGAGGACAGGGACCGGGAAACAATGAGCAGTTCTTC; CDR3: CASSRGQGPGNNEQFF
V: TRBV27; J: TRBJ2-1; size: .; D: TRBD2; DNA: TGTGCCAGCAGTTTTAGTAGCGGGCCTACCTACAATGAGCAGTTCTTC; CDR3: CASSFSSGPTYNEQFF
V: TRBV6-1; J: TRBJ1-1; size: .; D: TRBD1; DNA: TGTGCCAGCAGTGAAGCTTACTTCGACAGGGGGCAAGTCTTGAACACTGAAGCTTTCTTT; CDR3: CASSEAYFDRGQVLNTEAFF
V: TRBV7-2; J: TRBJ2-7; size: .; D: .; DNA: TGTGCCAGCAGCTTATCGAGTTTCCGCTACGAGCAGTACTTC; CDR3: CASSLSSFRYEQYF
V: TRBV5-4; J: TRBJ2-7; size: .; D: TRBD1; DNA: TGTGCCAGCAGCTCCATGGACAGGAGCTCCTACGAGCAGTACTTC; CDR3: CASSSMDRSSYEQYF
V: TRBV18; J: TRBJ2-7; size: .; D: .; DNA: TGTGCCAGCTCTCTCAGCTCCTACGAGCAGTACTTC; CDR3: CASSLSSYEQYF
V: TRBV7-9; J: TRBJ1-2; size: few; D: .; DNA: TGTGCCAGCAGCTTAGCGGGGCAAGGAGGCTACACCTTC; CDR3: CASSLAGQGGYTF
V: TRBV4-2; J: TRBJ2-3; size: .; D: TRBD2; DNA: TGTGCCAGCAGCCAAGGACTAGCGGGAGTATATACGCAGTATTTT; CDR3: CASSQGLAGVYTQYF
V: TRBV10-3; J: TRBJ1-1; size: .; D: TRBD1; DNA: TGTGCCATCAGAGGACAGGGAGCCGACACTGAAGCTTTCTTT; CDR3: CAIRGQGADTEAFF
V: TRBV2; J: TRBJ1-5; size: .; D: .; DNA: TGTGCCAGCAGCCGGACAGAAAATAGAAATCAGCCCCAGCATTTT; CDR3: CASSRTENRNQPQHF
V: TRBV19; J: TRBJ2-3; size: .; D: TRBD2; DNA: TGTGCCAGTGTAAGATCGGGAGGGCCCACAGATACGCAGTATTTT; CDR3: CASVRSGGPTDTQYF
V: TRBV7-2; J: TRBJ2-5; size: .; D: TRBD2; DNA: TGTGCCAGCAGCCCCATAGCGGGAGGGGAGGAGACCCAGTACTTC; CDR3: CASSPIAGGEETQYF
V: TRBV29-1; J: TRBJ1-1; size: .; D: .; DNA: TGCAGCGGTGGACAGAGAGGGACTGAAGCTTTCTTT; CDR3: CSGGQRGTEAFF
V: TRBV30; J: TRBJ1-1; size: once; D: TRBD1; DNA: TGTGCCTGGAGTCCTCGGGACAGGGACACTGAAGCTTTCTTT; CDR3: CAWSPRDRDTEAFF
V: TRBV5-1; J: TRBJ2-1; size: .; D: TRBD2; DNA: TGCGCCAGCAGCCGGTCAACTAGCGGGTTCAATGAGCAGTTCTTC; CDR3: CASSRSTSGFNEQFF
V: TRBV7-7; J: TRBJ2-1; size: .; D: TRBD1; DNA: TGTGCCAGCAGCCCGGACAGGAATGCTCGTGAGCAGTTCTTC; CDR3: CASSPDRNAREQFF
V: TRBV7-9; J: TRBJ2-5; size: .; D: TRBD1; DNA: TGTGCCAGCAGCTTAGGGGGGACAGGGGGTGAGACCCAGTACTTC; CDR3: CASSLGGTGGETQYF
V: TRBV5-4; J: TRBJ2-7; size: .; D: .; DNA: TGTGCCAGCAGCGTGGCGGCCGACTCCTACGAGCAGTACTTC; CDR3: CASSVAADSYEQYF
V: TRBV7-2; J: TRBJ2-1; size: .; D: .; DNA: TGTGCCAGCAGCTTAGCATTCGGACGTACGGGGTGGTTCTTC; CDR3: CASSLAFGRTGWFF
V: TRBV7-9; J: TRBJ1-1; size: .; D: TRBD1; DNA: TGTGCCAGCAGCTTTGTGGGACAGGGGGTCGGTAACACTGAAGCTTTCTTT; CDR3: CASSFVGQGVGNTEAFF
V: TRBV7-9; J: TRBJ2-7; size: .; D: TRBD1; DNA: TGTGCCAGCAGCTTAGACAACAGGGGGCAAATTTACGAGCAGTACTTC; CDR3: CASSLDNRGQIYEQYF